The rows below give T cell receptor beta chains drawn from one sample of a study of identical twins. A single record per CDR3 protein comes from TCRdb applying MiXCR to the 5' RACE reads. Of under 900,000 distinct CDR3 sequences listed, roughly 20% are singletons. This sample was also put to use in a study of T cells expressing NK-cell markers.

Material for sequencing was PBMCs. The receptor source for this set is a woman under 30 in good health. CDR3s include the opening cysteine and the closing phenylalanine or tryptophan. Each record gives: CDR3 protein, CDR3 DNA, J gene, V gene, D gene, clone size. The D gene is left open where the match is weak. Rows may omit the clone size; those that give it use once, few, many or a size class.

CASSLEAGGLDEQYF TGCGCCAGCAGCTTGGAGGCAGGGGGTCTTGACGAGCAGTACTTC TRBJ2-7 TRBV5-1 TRBD1 few
CAISDFEPGGEAFF TGTGCCATCAGTGACTTTGAGCCAGGGGGGGAAGCTTTCTTT TRBJ1-1 TRBV10-3 TRBD1 NA
CASSPSGALNEQYF TGTGCCAGCTCACCGAGCGGGGCCCTGAACGAGCAGTACTTC TRBJ2-7 TRBV18 TRBD2 few
CSARDRRVGETQYF TGCAGTGCTAGAGATCGGAGGGTAGGGGAGACCCAGTACTTC TRBJ2-5 TRBV20-1 NA NA
CASSLLAGFGGELFF TGTGCCAGCAGCTTACTAGCGGGGTTTGGCGGGGAGCTGTTTTTT TRBJ2-2 TRBV7-3 TRBD2 NA
CASRVGRIDEQFF TGTGCCAGCAGGGTCGGGAGAATCGATGAGCAGTTCTTC TRBJ2-1 TRBV2 NA few
CASSLGSGPHEQFF TGTGCCAGCAGCTTAGGTTCAGGGCCCCATGAGCAGTTCTTC TRBJ2-1 TRBV7-9 NA few
CASSSTPERSADWEQFF TGTGCCAGCAGTTCCACACCAGAGCGGTCCGCCGATTGGGAGCAGTTCTTC TRBJ2-1 TRBV6-2/TRBV6-3 NA NA
CATGTSGNMYNEQFF TGTGCCACCGGGACTAGCGGGAATATGTACAATGAGCAGTTCTTC TRBJ2-1 TRBV7-9 TRBD2 few
CASSPGRGPSSREQYF TGTGCCAGCAGCCCCGGGAGGGGACCGAGCTCGCGGGAGCAGTACTTC TRBJ2-7 TRBV12-3/TRBV12-4 TRBD2 once
CSAPRTGMNTEAFF TGCAGTGCTCCTAGGACAGGGATGAACACTGAAGCTTTCTTT TRBJ1-1 TRBV20-1 TRBD1 NA
CSVRTSYNEQFF TGCAGCGTGAGGACTAGTTACAATGAGCAGTTCTTC TRBJ2-1 TRBV29-1 TRBD2 NA
CASSYFRLTTDTQYF TGCGCCAGCAGCTATTTCCGACTTACAACAGATACGCAGTATTTT TRBJ2-3 TRBV5-1 NA NA
CASSLEVGSQHF TGTGCCAGCAGCTTAGAAGTTGGCAGCCAGCATTTT TRBJ1-5 TRBV7-2 NA NA
CASRIGVAAGTQYF TGTGCCAGTAGGATCGGGGTGGCAGCGGGGACCCAGTACTTC TRBJ2-5 TRBV27 NA NA
CASSYDGSGIKPFPDTQYF TGTGCCAGCAGTTATGATGGTAGCGGGATAAAACCATTCCCAGATACGCAGTATTTT TRBJ2-3 TRBV6-5 TRBD2 NA
CASRLGGAIDTQYF TGTGCCAGCAGGCTAGGGGGGGCCATAGATACGCAGTATTTT TRBJ2-3 TRBV7-2 NA many
CASSFSGGYSGANVLTF TGCGCCAGCAGCTTTTCGGGTGGATACTCTGGGGCCAACGTCCTGACTTTC TRBJ2-6 TRBV5-1 NA NA
CASRPRGSSQYF TGTGCCAGCAGACCGCGGGGTAGCTCCCAGTACTTC TRBJ2-5 TRBV3-1 NA NA
CSVLNTEAFF TGCAGCGTTTTGAACACTGAAGCTTTCTTT TRBJ1-1 TRBV29-1 NA NA
CASTPGHLNEKLFF TGTGCCAGCACCCCGGGACACCTTAATGAAAAACTGTTTTTT TRBJ1-4 TRBV12-3/TRBV12-4 NA NA
CASSLHGIPGANVLTF TGTGCCAGCAGCTTACACGGAATACCTGGGGCCAACGTCCTGACTTTC TRBJ2-6 TRBV7-9 NA few
CASRTGAGDTQYF TGTGCCAGCCGAACTGGGGCGGGAGATACGCAGTATTTT TRBJ2-3 TRBV6-2/TRBV6-3 NA many
CASSGGTSGRINEQFF TGTGCCAGCAGCGGCGGGACTAGCGGGAGAATCAATGAGCAGTTCTTC TRBJ2-1 TRBV5-6 TRBD2 few
CASSGGSAGDTQYF TGTGCCAGCAGCGGTGGATCCGCAGGGGATACGCAGTATTTT TRBJ2-3 TRBV5-6 NA many
CASSYREGFEQYF TGCGCCAGCAGCTACAGGGAAGGTTTCGAGCAGTACTTC TRBJ2-7 TRBV5-1 NA NA
CASSLLGSGSGDWQETQYF TGTGCCAGCAGTCTCCTAGGCAGCGGGAGCGGCGATTGGCAAGAGACCCAGTACTTC TRBJ2-5 TRBV27 TRBD2 NA
CSASGGSKPYEQYF TGCAGTGCTAGCGGCGGGAGTAAACCCTACGAGCAGTACTTC TRBJ2-7 TRBV20-1 TRBD2 few
CAAAIRGEGIQYF TGTGCCGCTGCCATCAGGGGGGAGGGCATTCAGTACTTC TRBJ2-4 TRBV10-3 NA few
CASSLRGGPDEQFF TGCGCCAGCAGCTTGAGGGGGGGGCCGGATGAGCAGTTCTTC TRBJ2-1 TRBV5-1 NA once
CASSPVDRQPNYGYTF TGTGCCAGCAGTCCCGTGGACAGGCAACCCAACTATGGCTACACCTTC TRBJ1-2 TRBV12-3/TRBV12-4 TRBD1 NA
CASSQATPTETQYF TGCGCCAGCAGCCAGGCGACTCCCACAGAGACCCAGTACTTC TRBJ2-5 TRBV4-1 NA NA
CASGVKQVTDTQYF TGTGCTAGTGGTGTAAAACAGGTTACAGATACGCAGTATTTT TRBJ2-3 TRBV12-5 NA many